The source of this TCR beta chain is a study of shared clonotypes between healthy human individuals. V was pared by 3 bases and J by 1 base, with 11 bases between. Germline V gene data show CDR1 as MNHEY and CDR2 as SMNVEV (reference sequence). This CDR3 contains 15 residues. CD45RO-negative CD8 cells positively selected for CCR7 made up the naive population, which excluded terminally differentiated effector memory CD45RA+ cells. TCRdb's table, derived via immunoSEQ multiplex PCR, lists solely in-frame clones and lacks some. There are about 820,000 clones in the sample; more than 85% occur only once, and 20% to 30% lies in the top ten.

The chain couples TRBV27 to TRBJ2-3, with D perhaps TRBD1 or TRBD2 (5 bases each). The specimen sequenced was naive CD8+ T cells sorted from blood. The sequence was collected from a young man in good health. The CDR3 region has the DNA TGTGCCAGCAGTTTCAGCAGAGGGGGCACAGATACGCAGTATTTT. Protein: CASSFSRGGTDTQYF.